This TCR beta chain came from a study of T-cell memory formation after mild COVID-19 (dated by TCRdb to 2020 to 2023). Broadly, across the study: TCR sequence clusters from the two donors were found to be largely donor specific. Longitudinal TCRalpha and TCRbeta repertoire sequencing tracked T-cell clones expanding and contracting after mild COVID-19 in a couple of donors. Two young, previously healthy adult volunteers made up the cohort, one male and one female. What the work shows at the level of the full study, not this receptor alone: SARS-CoV-2 specificity of the second-wave clones peaking on day 37 was not confirmed. Some responding clones were found in pre-infection memory, which suggests that pre-existing cross-reactive memory T cells took part in the SARS-CoV-2 response. Only a couple of mild cases were covered by the study, and larger cohorts that include severe cases with pre-infection samples were considered necessary. Contracting CD4+ clones were found mainly in CM and EM memory subsets, while CD8+ clones were enriched in EMRA. Clones contracting from day 15 to 85 had balanced CD4/CD8 phenotypes, while a second wave expanding from day 15 to 37 was biased towards CD4+.

For this clonotype: Its antigen specificity is not known. Within one base of it there is no much larger clone, and no base qualities were kept.

Ficoll-Paque density gradient centrifugation was used to isolate PBMCs. Sequenced on an Illumina NovaSeq 6000. Using 5'RACE with constant-segment primers, TCRalpha and TCRbeta cDNA libraries were constructed, with sample barcodes and unique molecular identifiers added in the process. RNA was extracted from every sample with Trizol reagent. The libraries were amplified in two PCR steps, and the second step added a second sample barcode and Illumina TruSeq adapters. The libraries were sequenced on an Illumina NovaSeq using 2 x 150 bp paired-end reads. From the authors' description of their analysis: With migec v1.2.7, reads were demultiplexed and then collapsed into UMI-guided consensus sequences. Using mixcr v2.1.11, UMI consensuses were aligned to TRA and TRB V and J templates and then assembled into clonotypes. A clonotype was counted as expanded or contracted only when both edgeR and NoisET called the clonotype significant, with the noise models trained on biological replicates. edgeR calls used a false discovery rate-adjusted p below 0.01 and a log2 fold-change threshold of 1. As an exploratory analysis of dynamics, max-normalized trajectories of the 1000 most abundant clonotypes were examined by PCA with hierarchical clustering. Each responding clone was given a CD4 or CD8 phenotype based on the CD4+ and CD8+ repertoires, which had been sequenced separately. TCRdb's own reprocessing of the public reads used fastp at Q25 and MiXCR and kept productive beta chains. Identical CDR3 protein sequences are pooled into one entry, listed with their most common genes and DNA. These V and J calls derive from TCRdb rather than the authors' analysis. The sample table shows a few hundred thousand distinct CDR3 sequences, and 15% to 20% are seen once. The ten largest clones take up about a fifth of the sample.

The CDR3 runs 13 amino acids, cysteine and phenylalanine included. The entry retains the CDR3 DNA only, 39 bases that are in frame from base 1. At the junction V is shortened by 8 bases and J by 1 base; bases outside the gene matches: 4. Per the germline V gene (reference sequence), SEHNR is the CDR1 and FQNEAQ is the CDR2. This sequence uses TRBV7-9 and TRBJ1-1; TRBD1 fits 7 bases in the junction. This TCR was sampled from a man younger than 35 who had mild COVID-19 (a few samples of this study predate the infection). The sample titles of this study are shuffled in the database, so cell type and time point are left out; the donor was told from shared clones. Sequencing was done on a sample of PBMCs or a T cell subset sorted from them (not recorded which). The CDR3 region: CASHPGGNTEAFF. The nucleotide sequence is TGTGCCAGCCACCCAGGGGGGAACACTGAAGCTTTCTTT.